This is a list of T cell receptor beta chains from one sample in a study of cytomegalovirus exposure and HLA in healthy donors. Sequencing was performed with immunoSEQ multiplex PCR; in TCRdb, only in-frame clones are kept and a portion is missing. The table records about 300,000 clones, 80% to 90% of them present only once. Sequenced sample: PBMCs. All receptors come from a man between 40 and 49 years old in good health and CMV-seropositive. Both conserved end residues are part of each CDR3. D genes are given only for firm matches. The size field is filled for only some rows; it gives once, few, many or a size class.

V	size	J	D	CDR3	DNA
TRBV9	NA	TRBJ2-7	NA	CASSVGGQSYEQYF	TGTGCCAGCAGCGTAGGTGGACAGTCCTACGAGCAGTACTTC
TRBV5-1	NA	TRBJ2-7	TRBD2	CASSNPGLAGYEQYF	TGCGCCAGCAGCAACCCGGGACTAGCGGGATACGAGCAGTACTTC
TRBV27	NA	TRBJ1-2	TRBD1	CASSPWTGSEYGYTF	TGTGCCAGCAGTCCTTGGACAGGGTCAGAGTATGGCTACACCTTC
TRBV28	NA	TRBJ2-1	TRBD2	CASSAWRLAGVLNEQFF	TGTGCCAGCAGTGCCTGGCGACTAGCGGGAGTCCTCAATGAGCAGTTCTTC
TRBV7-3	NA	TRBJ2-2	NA	CASSPGQGPNTGELFF	TGTGCCAGCAGCCCCGGGCAGGGGCCTAACACCGGGGAGCTGTTTTTT
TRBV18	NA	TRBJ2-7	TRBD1	CASSPGGTGLYEQYF	TGTGCCAGCTCACCAGGGGGGACAGGACTCTACGAGCAGTACTTC
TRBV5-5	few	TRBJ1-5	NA	CASSLFSGSNQPQHF	TGTGCCAGCAGCTTGTTCAGTGGTAGCAATCAGCCCCAGCATTTT
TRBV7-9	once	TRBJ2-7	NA	CASSPSGTYEQYF	TGTGCCAGCAGCCCCTCGGGGACATACGAGCAGTACTTC
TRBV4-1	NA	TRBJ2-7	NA	CASSQGRARMRSEQYF	TGCGCCAGCAGCCAAGGGAGGGCTAGGATGAGAAGCGAGCAGTACTTC
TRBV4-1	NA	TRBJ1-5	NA	CASSQGRGAVNQPQHF	TGCGCCAGCAGCCAAGGGCGGGGCGCTGTCAATCAGCCCCAGCATTTT
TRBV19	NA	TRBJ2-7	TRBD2	CASSIGLAGGRPYEQYF	TGTGCCAGTAGTATAGGACTAGCGGGAGGTCGACCCTACGAGCAGTACTTC
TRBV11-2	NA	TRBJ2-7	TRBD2	CASSPGTSGSYVDEQYF	TGTGCCAGCAGCCCCGGGACTAGCGGGAGTTATGTCGACGAGCAGTACTTC
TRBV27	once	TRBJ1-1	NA	CASSLAGNTEAFF	TGTGCCAGCAGTTTGGCGGGGAACACTGAAGCCTTCTTT
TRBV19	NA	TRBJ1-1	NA	CASSIAQGNTEAFF	TGTGCCAGTAGTATAGCTCAGGGGAACACTGAAGCTTTCTTT
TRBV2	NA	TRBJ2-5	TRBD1	CASSTGQGRETQYF	TGTGCCAGCAGTACGGGACAGGGTAGAGAGACCCAGTACTTC
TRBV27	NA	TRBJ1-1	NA	CASIPQGRLEAFF	TGTGCCAGCATCCCCCAGGGAAGACTTGAAGCTTTCTTT
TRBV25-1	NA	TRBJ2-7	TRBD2	CASRLAGGTEQYF	TGTGCCAGCCGACTAGCGGGAGGTACCGAGCAGTACTTC
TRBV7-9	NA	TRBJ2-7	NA	CASSSPGLGDYEQYF	TGTGCCAGCAGCTCACCGGGACTGGGGGACTACGAGCAGTACTTC
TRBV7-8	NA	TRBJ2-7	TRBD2	CASSLGTSGSGEQYF	TGTGCCAGCAGCTTAGGTACTAGCGGGAGTGGCGAGCAGTACTTC
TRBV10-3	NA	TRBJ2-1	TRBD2	CAISESAGGGYNEQFF	TGTGCCATCAGTGAGTCGGCGGGGGGCGGGTACAATGAGCAGTTCTTC
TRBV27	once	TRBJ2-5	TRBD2	CASSSSGSQETQYF	TGTGCCAGCAGCTCTAGCGGGAGCCAAGAGACCCAGTACTTC
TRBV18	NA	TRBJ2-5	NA	CASSPPQRVAQYF	TGTGCCAGCTCACCACCGCAGAGGGTAGCACAGTACTTC
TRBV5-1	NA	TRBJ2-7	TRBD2	CASSIRTSGYVYEQYF	TGCGCCAGCAGCATCCGGACTAGCGGCTACGTCTACGAGCAGTACTTC
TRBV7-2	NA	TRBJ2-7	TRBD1	CASSQGDGSYEQYF	TGTGCCAGCAGCCAGGGGGACGGATCCTACGAGCAGTACTTC
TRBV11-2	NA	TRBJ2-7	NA	CASSWGGQGYEQYF	TGTGCCAGCAGCTGGGGGGGCCAGGGCTACGAGCAGTACTTC
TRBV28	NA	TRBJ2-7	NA	CASSLSQGRHEQYF	TGTGCCAGCAGTTTAAGTCAGGGTCGGCACGAGCAGTACTTC
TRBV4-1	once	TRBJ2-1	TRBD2	CASSPLAGGPIQEQFF	TGCGCCAGCAGCCCCTTAGCGGGAGGGCCCATACAGGAGCAGTTCTTC
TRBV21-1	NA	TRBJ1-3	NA	CASSKRQGQNTIYF	TGTGCCAGCAGCAAACGACAGGGTCAAAACACCATATATTTT
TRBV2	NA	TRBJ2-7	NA	CASSYSGYPYEQYF	TGTGCCAGCAGTTACAGCGGGTACCCCTACGAGCAGTACTTC
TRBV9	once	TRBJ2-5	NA	CASSVAGSQETQYF	TGTGCCAGCAGCGTAGCAGGCTCCCAAGAGACCCAGTACTTC
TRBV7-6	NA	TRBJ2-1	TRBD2	CASSLAPSGSGNEQFF	TGTGCCAGCAGCTTAGCTCCTAGCGGGAGCGGCAATGAGCAGTTCTTC
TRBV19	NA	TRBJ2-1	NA	CASSILGPYNEQFF	TGTGCCAGTAGTATACTAGGCCCCTACAATGAGCAGTTCTTC
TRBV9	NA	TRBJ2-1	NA	CASSVAFSYNEQFF	TGTGCCAGCAGCGTAGCTTTTAGCTACAATGAGCAGTTCTTC
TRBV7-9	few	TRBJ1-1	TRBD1	CASSFAVDRGQHTEAFF	TGTGCCAGCAGCTTTGCTGTCGACAGGGGGCAGCACACTGAAGCTTTCTTT
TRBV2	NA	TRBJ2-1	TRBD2	CASRSGRLQNEQFF	TGTGCCAGCCGAAGCGGGAGACTTCAGAATGAGCAGTTCTTC
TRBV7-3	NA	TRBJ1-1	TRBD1	CASSLGTGGWTEAFF	TGTGCCAGCAGCCTCGGGACAGGGGGCTGGACTGAAGCTTTCTTT
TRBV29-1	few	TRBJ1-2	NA	CSVAAGANYGYTF	TGCAGCGTTGCCGCAGGGGCCAACTATGGCTACACCTTC
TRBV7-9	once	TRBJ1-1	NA	CASSKPGGTEAFF	TGTGCCAGCAGCAAACCGGGGGGCACTGAAGCTTTCTTT
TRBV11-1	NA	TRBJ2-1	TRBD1	CASSPGQSNEQFF	TGTGCCAGCAGCCCGGGACAGAGCAATGAGCAGTTCTTC
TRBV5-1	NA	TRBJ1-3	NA	CASSLDPDSSGNTIYF	TGCGCCAGCAGCTTGGACCCTGACAGCTCTGGAAACACCATATATTTT
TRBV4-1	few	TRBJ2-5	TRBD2	CASSQDIAWGGEETQYF	TGCGCCAGCAGCCAAGATATAGCCTGGGGGGGGGAAGAGACCCAGTACTTC
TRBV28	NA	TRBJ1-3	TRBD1	CASSLRSPHRGIGNTIYF	TGTGCCAGCAGCTTAAGATCACCTCACAGGGGTATTGGAAACACCATATATTTT
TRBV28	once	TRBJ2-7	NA	CASSLLAGGSTDYEQYF	TGTGCCAGCAGCCTCTTGGCGGGTGGCTCCACGGACTACGAGCAGTACTTC
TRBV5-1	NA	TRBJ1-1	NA	CASSLVQTMNTEAFF	TGCGCCAGCAGCTTGGTACAGACCATGAACACTGAAGCTTTCTTT
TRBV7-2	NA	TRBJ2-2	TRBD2	CASSLRAGGNTGELFF	TGTGCCAGCAGCTTAAGAGCGGGAGGGAACACCGGGGAGCTGTTTTTT
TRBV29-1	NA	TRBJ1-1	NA	CSVGGGGNTEAFF	TGCAGCGTTGGTGGCGGTGGGAACACTGAAGCTTTCTTT
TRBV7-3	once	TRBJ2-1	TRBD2	CASSLWVTSGRINEQFF	TGTGCCAGCAGCTTATGGGTGACTAGCGGGAGGATCAATGAGCAGTTCTTC
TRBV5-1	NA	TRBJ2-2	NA	CASSLLGQANTGELFF	TGCGCCAGCAGCTTGCTGGGCCAGGCGAACACCGGGGAGCTGTTTTTT
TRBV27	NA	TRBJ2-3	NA	CASSREVGDTQYF	TGTGCCAGCAGCAGGGAAGTCGGAGATACGCAGTATTTT
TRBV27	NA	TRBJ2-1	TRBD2	CASSWDYPNEQFF	TGTGCCAGCAGTTGGGACTACCCCAATGAGCAGTTCTTC
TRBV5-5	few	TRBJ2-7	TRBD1	CASSRGQNSYEQYF	TGTGCCAGCAGCCGGGGACAGAATTCCTACGAGCAGTACTTC
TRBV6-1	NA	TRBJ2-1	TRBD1	CASSHRGRLGNEQFF	TGTGCCAGCAGCCACAGGGGCCGGCTGGGCAATGAGCAGTTCTTC
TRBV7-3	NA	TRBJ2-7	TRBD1	CASSSSETGAYEQYF	TGTGCCAGCAGCTCCTCAGAGACAGGGGCCTACGAGCAGTACTTC
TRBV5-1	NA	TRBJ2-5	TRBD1	CASSFDTGEETQYF	TGCGCCAGCAGTTTCGACACAGGGGAAGAGACCCAGTACTTC
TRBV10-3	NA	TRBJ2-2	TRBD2	CATSTSGRAGSGELFF	TGTGCCACGTCGACTAGCGGGAGGGCCGGCTCCGGGGAGCTGTTTTTT
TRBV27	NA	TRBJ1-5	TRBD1	CASSWTGGSNQPQHF	TGTGCCAGCAGTTGGACAGGGGGGAGCAATCAGCCCCAGCATTTT
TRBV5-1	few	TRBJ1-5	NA	CASSEGDYSNQPQHF	TGCGCCAGCAGCGAAGGAGATTATAGCAATCAGCCCCAGCATTTT
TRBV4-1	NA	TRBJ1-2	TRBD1	CASSQEVWTGGADGYTF	TGCGCCAGCAGCCAAGAGGTATGGACAGGGGGCGCCGATGGCTACACCTTC
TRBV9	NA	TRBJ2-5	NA	CASSGPGETQYF	TGTGCCAGCAGCGGACCGGGGGAGACCCAGTACTTC